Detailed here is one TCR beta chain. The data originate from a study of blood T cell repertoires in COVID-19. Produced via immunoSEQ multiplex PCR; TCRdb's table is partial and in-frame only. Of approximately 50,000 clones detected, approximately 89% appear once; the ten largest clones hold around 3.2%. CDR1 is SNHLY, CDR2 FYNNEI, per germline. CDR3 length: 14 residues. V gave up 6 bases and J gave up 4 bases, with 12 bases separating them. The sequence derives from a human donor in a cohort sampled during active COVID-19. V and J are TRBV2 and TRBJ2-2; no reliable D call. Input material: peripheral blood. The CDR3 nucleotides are TGTGCCAGCAGGGAACGGAGCGCCACCGGGGAGCTGTTTTTT. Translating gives CASRERSATGELFF. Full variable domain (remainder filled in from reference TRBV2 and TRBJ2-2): EPEVTQTPSHQVTQMGQEVILRCVPISNHLYFYWYRQILGQKVEFLVSFYNNEISEKSEIFDDQFSVERPDGSNFTLKIRSTKLEDSAMYFCASRERSATGELFFGEGSRLTVL.